What follows is one T cell receptor (beta chain) and its context. Methods used by the authors: Quantification of nucleated cells was approximated via reference gene primer amplification. Sequencing used immunoSEQ multiplex PCR; TCRdb keeps in-frame clones, though not all of them. The V and J calls and clone size are taken from that table; D and trimming were inferred from the DNA. The repertoire has under 140,000 clones, around 68% of them found once; the top ten carry more than 7.5%. This entry is derived from a study of blood T cell repertoires in COVID-19. Study-wide background: The origin of the acute and convalescent COVID-19 samples was the United States, Italy and Spain. T cells, B-cell-depleted T cells, or PBMCs supplied cDNA or gDNA.

Germline CDR1 is SGDLS and CDR2 is YYNGEE. This CDR3 comprises 13 residues. Trimming took 0 bases from V and 10 from J, leaving 8 bases between them. Sequenced material: peripheral blood. This chain joins TRBV9 and TRBJ1-6; D unclear. The receptor's source is a woman aged 60-75 years with acute or convalescent COVID-19. This CDR3 is CASSVASSSPLHF. CDR3 coding DNA: TGTGCCAGCAGCGTAGCCAGTTCCTCACCCCTCCACTTT.